Presented here are 5 T cell receptor beta chains from one specimen sequenced in a study of T cell changes during pregnancy in multiple sclerosis. Sequenced by immunoSEQ multiplex PCR; TCRdb stores in-frame clones only, minus some. This repertoire shows 29,000 or so clones, 89% found once; its top ten account for approximately 6.9%. Sequenced material: CD8+ T cells from peripheral blood mononuclear cells, taken in the second trimester of pregnancy. The receptors here all came from a female donor with multiple sclerosis, enrolled in a pregnancy study.

The V gene is TRBV4-1, the J gene TRBJ2-1; TRBD1 matches 7 bases. V shed 4 bases and J 3 bases; nucleotides not matched to a gene: 21. The V gene's germline CDR1 is MGHRA and CDR2 YSYEKL. The CDR3 is 20 residues long. The CDR3 reads CASSRRHSGTEYLFYNEQFF. The DNA of the CDR3 is TGCGCCAGCAGCCGGAGACACTCCGGGACAGAGTATCTTTTCTACAATGAGCAGTTCTTC.

This chain uses TRBV5-1 with TRBJ2-7; D remains unclear. Germline V gene data show CDR1 as SGHRS and CDR2 as YFSETQ. The V end was cut by 3 bases, the J end by 0 bases, with 19 bases between. The length of the CDR3 is 17 residues. The DNA for the CDR3 is TGCGCCAGCAGCTCGCCCCTCGGCGGAATGCTCTCCTACGAGCAGTACTTC. It yields the protein CASSSPLGGMLSYEQYF.

The gene calls are TRBV9 and TRBJ2-2, with TRBD1 as a possible D gene (6 bases). Germline values: CDR1 SGDLS, CDR2 YYNGEE. This CDR3 is built from 14 residues. V lost 2 bases, J lost 5 bases, and 10 bases lay in between. CDR3 loop: CASSVDRGTGELFF. The DNA of the CDR3 is TGTGCCAGCAGCGTTGATAGGGGGACCGGGGAGCTGTTTTTT.

The rearrangement uses TRBV30 and TRBJ2-7; maybe TRBD2 (6 bases). V gave up 0 bases and J gave up 7 bases, with 13 bases separating them. CDR1 and CDR2 (germline): GTSNPN, SVGIG (reference sequence). The CDR3 spans 13 residues. This chain's CDR3 is CAWSVLVGSEQYF. CDR3 bases: TGTGCCTGGAGTGTACTCGTCGGGAGTGAGCAGTACTTC.

The rearrangement joins TRBV13 to TRBJ1-1; D unclear. V lost 1 base, J lost 4 bases, and 13 bases lay in between. Germline CDR1 is PRHDT and CDR2 is FYEKMQ (reference sequence). The CDR3 covers 15 residues. The CDR3 spells CASSLERVRVTEAFF. DNA of the CDR3: TGTGCCAGCAGCTTAGAGCGGGTGCGAGTCACTGAAGCTTTCTTT.